This T cell receptor (beta chain) was documented in a study of blood T cell repertoires in COVID-19. Produced via immunoSEQ multiplex PCR; TCRdb's table is partial and in-frame only. The sample lists approximately 460,000 clones; roughly 89% were seen once. During active infection, Seattle patients enrolled and were then monitored through disease. The CDR3 contains 13 residues. CDR1 is SGHNT, CDR2 YENEEA, per germline. V lost 2 bases, J lost 8 bases, and 12 bases lay in between. The sequenced sample was peripheral blood. The source of this sequence is a man between 18 and 29 years old with COVID-19, enrolled during active disease. The chain uses TRBV11-3 and TRBJ1-2; possible D gene TRBD1, 5 bases. CDR3 protein: CASSLLDRSGYTF. DNA of the CDR3: TGTGCCAGCAGCTTACTAGACAGAAGCGGCTACACCTTC.